The sequence of this T cell receptor (beta chain) was determined in a study of blood T cell repertoires in COVID-19. Study information: T cells, B-cell-depleted T cells, or PBMCs provided the cDNA or gDNA that served as material.

Study processing details: Reference gene primer amplification gave estimated nucleated cell counts. TCRdb's copy holds only in-frame clones and misses some; the assay was immunoSEQ multiplex PCR. D and trimming come from the DNA, and the V and J calls and clone size come from that table. The sample has 200,000 to 250,000 clones, 70% to 90% seen once. The germline V gene encodes CDR1 LGHDT and CDR2 YNNKEL (reference sequence). Germline trimming cut 3 bases from V and 6 bases from J; bases unmatched to any gene: 5. The CDR3 loop spans 14 amino acids. The J gene is TRBJ1-5, the V gene TRBV3-1 (or the pseudogene TRBV3-2); 7 nucleotides align to TRBD1. Sequenced input: peripheral blood. The clonotype was recovered from a woman of 80 years or more with acute or convalescent COVID-19. In DNA form, the CDR3 reads TGTGCCAGCAGCCAGAGGGGACAGATTCAGCCCCAGCATTTT. Translated: CASSQRGQIQPQHF.